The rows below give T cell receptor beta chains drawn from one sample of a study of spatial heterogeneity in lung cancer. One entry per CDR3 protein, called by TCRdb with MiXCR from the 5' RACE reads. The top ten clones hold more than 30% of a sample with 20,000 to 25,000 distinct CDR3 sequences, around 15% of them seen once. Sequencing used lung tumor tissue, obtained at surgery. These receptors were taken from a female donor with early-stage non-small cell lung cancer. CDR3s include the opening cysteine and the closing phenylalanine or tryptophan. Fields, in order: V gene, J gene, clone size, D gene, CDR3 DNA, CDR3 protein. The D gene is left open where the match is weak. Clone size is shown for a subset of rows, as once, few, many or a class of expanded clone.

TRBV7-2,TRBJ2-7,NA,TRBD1,TGTGCCAGCAGCCGAGACAGGGGGTGGCGCGAGCAGTACTTC,CASSRDRGWREQYF
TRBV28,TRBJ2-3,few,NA,TGTGCCAGCAGTTTGGCCGCTGCGATCCGGGGCACAGATACGCAGTATTTT,CASSLAAAIRGTDTQYF
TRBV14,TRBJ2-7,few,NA,TGTGCCAGCAGCCGTATTGACGGCTACGAGCAGTACTTC,CASSRIDGYEQYF
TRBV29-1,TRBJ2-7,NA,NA,TGCAGCGTCCGCAGCCCGGGACCCCTTGGCGAGCAGTACTTC,CSVRSPGPLGEQYF
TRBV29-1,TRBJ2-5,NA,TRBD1,TGCAGCATCTGGACAGGGGGCAGGGAGACCCAGTACTTC,CSIWTGGRETQYF
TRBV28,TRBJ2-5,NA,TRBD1,TGTGCCAGCAAAGGGATCGGACAGGGAGTAATCGAGACCCAGTACTTC,CASKGIGQGVIETQYF
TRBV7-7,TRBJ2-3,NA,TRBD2,TGTGCTAGCAGCCTTAGCGGGACCCCCACAGATACGCAGTATTTT,CASSLSGTPTDTQYF
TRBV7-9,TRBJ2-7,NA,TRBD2,TGTGCCAGCAGCAAGACTAGCGGCCCGTCCTACGAGCAGTACTTC,CASSKTSGPSYEQYF
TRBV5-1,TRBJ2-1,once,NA,TGCGCCAGCAGCTGGGGGCTAGCCTACAATGAGCAGTTCTTC,CASSWGLAYNEQFF
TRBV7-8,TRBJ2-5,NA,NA,TGTGCCAGCAGCTTAGGAACAGGGTTTATCGAGACCCAGTACTTC,CASSLGTGFIETQYF
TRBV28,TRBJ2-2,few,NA,TGTGCCAGCAGTTTATGGGGGGACGGGGAGCTGTTTTTT,CASSLWGDGELFF
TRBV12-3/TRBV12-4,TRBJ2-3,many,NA,TGTGCCAGCAGTTTATCCTTGGGGGCGCGCGGCACAGATACGCAGTATTTT,CASSLSLGARGTDTQYF
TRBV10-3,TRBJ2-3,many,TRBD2,TGTGCCACCGCCGAAAGCCAAGCGGGACGTACAGATACGCAGTATTTT,CATAESQAGRTDTQYF
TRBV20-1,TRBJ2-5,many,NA,TGCAGTGCTAGGGCTGGGGGGACCCAGTACTTC,CSARAGGTQYF
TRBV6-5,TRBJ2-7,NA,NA,TGTGCCAGCAGTTCCCCCGAGGGGCGCGAGCAGTACTTC,CASSSPEGREQYF
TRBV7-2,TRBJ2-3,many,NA,TGTGCCAGCAGCTTAGGCGTAGCCAGAACAGATACGCAGTATTTT,CASSLGVARTDTQYF
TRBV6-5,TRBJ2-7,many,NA,TGTGCCAGCAGGCAGGACAACGTCGTGCCCTACGAGCAGTACTTC,CASRQDNVVPYEQYF
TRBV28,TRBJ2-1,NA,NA,TGTGCCAGCAGTCCAAACTCCAACAATGAGCAGTTCTTC,CASSPNSNNEQFF
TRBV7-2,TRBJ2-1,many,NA,TGTGCCAGCAGCAAGAGAACAAGGAATGAGCAGTTCTTC,CASSKRTRNEQFF
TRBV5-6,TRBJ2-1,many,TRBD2,TGTGCCAGCAGCTGGGGGGGACTAGCAGAGGTTTACAATGAGCAGTTCTTC,CASSWGGLAEVYNEQFF